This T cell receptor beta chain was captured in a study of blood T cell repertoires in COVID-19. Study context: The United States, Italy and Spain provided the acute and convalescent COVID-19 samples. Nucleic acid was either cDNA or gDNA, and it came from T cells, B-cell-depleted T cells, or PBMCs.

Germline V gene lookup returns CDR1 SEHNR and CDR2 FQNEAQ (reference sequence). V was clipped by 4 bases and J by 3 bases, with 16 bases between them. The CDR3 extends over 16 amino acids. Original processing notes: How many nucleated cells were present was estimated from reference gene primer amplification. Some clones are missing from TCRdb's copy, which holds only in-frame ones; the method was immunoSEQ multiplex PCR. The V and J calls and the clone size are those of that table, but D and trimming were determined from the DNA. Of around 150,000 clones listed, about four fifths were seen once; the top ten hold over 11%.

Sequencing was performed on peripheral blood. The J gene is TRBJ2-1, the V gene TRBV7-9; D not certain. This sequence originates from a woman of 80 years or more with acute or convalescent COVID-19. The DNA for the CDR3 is TGTGCCAGCAGCTCAACTACTTCATTCTACTACAATGAGCAGTTCTTC. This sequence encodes CASSSTTSFYYNEQFF. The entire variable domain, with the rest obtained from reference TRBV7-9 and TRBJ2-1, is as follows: DTGVSQNPRHKITKRGQNVTFRCDPISEHNRLYWYRQTLGQGPEFLTYFQNEAQLEKSRLLSDRFSAERPKGSFSTLEIQRTEQGDSAMYLCASSSTTSFYYNEQFFGPGTRLTVL.